This TCR beta chain was captured in a study of T cells after yellow fever vaccination. On the study more broadly: The fractions with low cell numbers were processed using SMART-Seq v4 Ultra Low Input. General study points: Faster peaking, at day 5 versus 15, marked a secondary response that was weaker. Among primary-vaccination clones, most reappeared after the booster, at just under 98% for CD4 and 85% to 90% for CD8.

Germline CDR1 reads SGDLS; CDR2 reads YYNGEE. The CDR3 is 16 residues long. Trimming cost V 4 bases and J 8 bases; bases outside gene matches: 14. The authors made TCR cDNA by 5'RACE template switching, adding a universal primer site and UMIs. TCRdb re-called the 5' RACE reads with MiXCR, one entry per CDR3 protein. The table lists around 300,000 distinct CDR3 sequences, 10% to 15% of them singletons. The sample holds a few counts of this clonotype. As yet, its antigen is unknown. The TCR sequence derives from a man aged 30 to 39 who received the YFV17D yellow fever vaccine. The chain employs TRBV9 and TRBJ2-1; 8 nucleotides match TRBD2. The sequenced sample was CD4+ T cells sorted from PBMCs, obtained 45 days after the yellow fever booster vaccination. The CDR3 protein is CASSPQEGLGIDEQFF. The DNA of the CDR3 is TGTGCCAGCAGCCCTCAGGAGGGACTAGGGATCGATGAGCAGTTCTTC.